These 24 T cell receptor beta chains share one sample of origin, sequenced in a study of shared clonotypes between healthy human individuals. Produced via immunoSEQ multiplex PCR; TCRdb's table is partial and in-frame only. The sample consists of fewer than 700,000 clones, around 95% of them appearing once. Naive CD8 isolation took CD45RO-negative cells positively selected for CCR7 and excluded terminally differentiated effector memory CD45RA+ cells. Specimen: naive CD8+ T cells sorted from blood. The source of these receptors is a woman aged 25 to 39 in good health.

The V gene is TRBV19, the J gene TRBJ2-7, with a possible D match to TRBD1 (9 bases). The CDR3 extends over 17 amino acids. Between the trimmed V and J ends, which lost 4 bases and 5 bases, there was a span of 24 bases. Germline loops: CDR1 LNHDA, CDR2 SQIVND (reference sequence). The CDR3 coding sequence is TGTGCCAGTAGTAAAACAGGGGGCGACGGGAGGGCCAACGAGCAGTACTTC. This translates into CASSKTGGDGRANEQYF.

The CDR3 here is CASNRLAGGGEQYF. The CDR3 DNA reads as TGTGCCAGCAACCGACTAGCGGGAGGGGGGGAGCAGTACTTC. This sequence joins TRBV7-6 and TRBJ2-7, with TRBD2 matching over 14 bases. V dropped 7 bases and J dropped 7; count of bases not matched to a gene: 6. CDR1 SGHVS and CDR2 FNYEAQ come from the germline V gene. This CDR3 is 14 amino acids long. The full variable domain, in which reference TRBV7-6 and TRBJ2-7 provide the parts outside the CDR3, is GAGVSQSPRYKVTKRGQDVALRCDPISGHVSLYWYRQALGQGPEFLTYFNYEAQQDKSGLPNDRFSAERPEGSISTLTIQRTEQRDSAMYRCASNRLAGGGEQYFGPGTRLTVT.

The chain recombines TRBV6-4 with TRBJ1-1, with no clear D. Trimming left V 8 bases short and J 8 bases short, with 15 bases between. The germline V gene encodes CDR1 MRHNA and CDR2 SNTAGT. The CDR3 length is 12 residues. Here the CDR3 DNA reads TGTGCCAGCTCCGCTGGTAGCGGGGAAGCTTTCTTT. Translating gives CASSAGSGEAFF.

With respect to this clone: At the DNA level, this CDR3 is encoded by other sequences in the same sample as well. V usage is TRBV7-9 and J usage is TRBJ2-7; 7 bases are shared with TRBD1. J lost 4 bases, V lost 5 bases, and 5 bases had no gene match. Germline assignment: CDR1 SEHNR and CDR2 FQNEAQ (reference sequence). The CDR3 is 13 amino acids. The CDR3 DNA follows: TGTGCCAGCAGCCGGGACAGCAATTACGAGCAGTACTTC. It translates to CASSRDSNYEQYF. The whole variable domain, filled in from reference TRBV7-9 and TRBJ2-7, reads DTGVSQNPRHKITKRGQNVTFRCDPISEHNRLYWYRQTLGQGPEFLTYFQNEAQLEKSRLLSDRFSAERPKGSFSTLEIQRTEQGDSAMYLCASSRDSNYEQYFGPGTRLTVT.

Only a few counts were recorded for this clone. J is TRBJ1-3 and V is TRBV4-1; no firm D call. The V gene lost 4 bases and the J gene lost 0 bases, with 13 bases spanning the gap. The length of the CDR3 is 16 residues. Germline V lookup: CDR1 MGHRA, CDR2 YSYEKL. The CDR3: CASSREDGRSGNTIYF. CDR3 sequence (DNA): TGCGCCAGCAGCCGAGAGGACGGCCGCTCTGGAAACACCATATATTTT.

The V call is TRBV2, the J call TRBJ2-3; the D gene is possibly TRBD2 (5 bases). Per the germline V gene, CDR1 is SNHLY and CDR2 is FYNNEI. V lost 7 bases and J 2 bases, leaving 19 bases between the germline ends. CDR3 size: 16 residues. The CDR3 DNA follows: TGTGCCAGCAACGCTAGACAAAGCGGTTTCACAGATACGCAGTATTTT. It codes for CASNARQSGFTDTQYF.

Comments on this clone: The sample holds other DNA sequences that translate to the same CDR3. The V and J genes are TRBV4-1 and TRBJ1-1; no definite D call. V shed 0 bases and J shed 1 base, with 9 bases lying between them. The germline gives CDR1 MGHRA, CDR2 YSYEKL. This CDR3 is 15 amino acids long. This chain's CDR3 is CASSQERQTNTEAFF. In DNA, the CDR3 is TGCGCCAGCAGCCAAGAACGGCAGACGAACACTGAAGCTTTCTTT.

This chain connects TRBV30 to TRBJ2-3, with D perhaps matching TRBD2 (5 bases). Trimming took 2 bases from V and 5 from J, leaving 11 bases between them. The V gene's germline CDR1 is GTSNPN and CDR2 SVGIG (reference sequence). The CDR3 consists of 13 residues. In nucleotides, the CDR3 is TGTGCCTGGAGTAACGACCGGGGAGATACGCAGTATTTT. This sequence encodes CAWSNDRGDTQYF.

This clone was detected only once. The chain couples TRBV4-1 to TRBJ1-1, with a possible D match to TRBD1 (5 bases). CDR1 is MGHRA and CDR2 is YSYEKL in the germline V gene. The CDR3 covers 15 residues. V was shortened by 1 base and J by 8 bases, with 17 bases between the two germline ends. CDR3 loop: CASSQALLSGTEAFF. In DNA form, the CDR3 reads TGCGCCAGCAGCCAAGCCCTACTGTCGGGGACGGAAGCTTTCTTT.

The chain carries TRBV27 and TRBJ1-2; possible D gene TRBD1, 5 bases. Germline V lookup: CDR1 MNHEY, CDR2 SMNVEV (reference sequence). CDR3 size: 17 residues. V gave up 0 bases and J gave up 8 bases, with 22 bases separating them. CDR3: CASSLSISGTGVRGYTF. As DNA, the CDR3 is TGTGCCAGCAGTTTATCGATTTCAGGGACGGGTGTGAGAGGCTACACCTTC.

The chain recombines TRBV4-2 with TRBJ2-7; a weak D match, TRBD2 (6 bases). V lost 0 bases and J lost 2, with 8 bases in between. Germline CDR1 reads LGHNA; CDR2 reads YNFKEQ. The CDR3 consists of 14 residues. The CDR3: CASSQEPGAYEQYF. The CDR3 DNA reads as TGTGCCAGCAGCCAAGAACCGGGAGCCTACGAGCAGTACTTC.

CDR3 nucleotide sequence: TGCGCCAGCAGCTCAACAGGGGGCGCCGATAATGGCTACACCTTC. Residues: CASSSTGGADNGYTF. This chain uses TRBV5-1 with TRBJ1-2; TRBD1 matches 9 bases. The V segment lost 3 bases and the J segment 6 bases; nucleotides outside the gene matches: 9. CDR1 is SGHRS and CDR2 is YFSETQ in the germline V gene. The CDR3 has 15 residues. Full variable domain (rest looked up from reference TRBV5-1 and TRBJ1-2): KAGVTQTPRYLIKTRGQQVTLSCSPISGHRSVSWYQQTPGQGLQFLFEYFSETQRNKGNFPGRFSGRQFSNSRSEMNVSTLELGDSALYLCASSSTGGADNGYTFGSGTRLTVV.

The chain uses TRBV6-1 and TRBJ2-7; D is unresolved. Trimming shortened V by 1 base and J by 0 bases, and 10 bases separated the two germline ends. Germline assignment: CDR1 MNHNS and CDR2 SASEGT. This CDR3 has 15 residues. The CDR3: CASSEVSRSSYEQYF. CDR3 coding DNA: TGTGCCAGCAGTGAAGTAAGCAGAAGCTCCTACGAGCAGTACTTC.

The genes are TRBV7-9 and TRBJ2-1; D uncertain. The CDR3 extends over 15 amino acids. Between the trimmed V and J ends, which lost 2 bases and 6 bases, there was a span of 14 bases. Per the germline V gene, CDR1 is SEHNR and CDR2 is FQNEAQ (reference sequence). DNA for the CDR3: TGTGCCAGCAGCTTAACGATTGGACCTAGCAATGAGCAGTTCTTC. Translating gives CASSLTIGPSNEQFF.

This chain's CDR3 is CASTGLAGGRGAGDTQYF. The CDR3 DNA sequence: TGTGCCAGCACTGGACTAGCGGGAGGCCGGGGAGCAGGGGATACGCAGTATTTT. The chain employs TRBV5-4 and TRBJ2-3, with 14 bases identical to TRBD2. Germline V gene sequence: CDR1 SGHNT, CDR2 YYREEE (reference sequence). With 6 bases clipped from V and 6 bases from J, the junction kept 15 bases outside the gene matches. The CDR3 contains 18 residues.

The chain links TRBV9 to TRBJ2-5, with D possibly being TRBD1 or TRBD2 (6 bases each). The CDR3 has 14 amino acids. V lost 0 bases and J lost 5, with 11 bases in between. Germline CDR1 SGDLS, CDR2 YYNGEE. The CDR3 DNA reads as TGTGCCAGCAGCGTAGCCCGGGGGCAGGAGACCCAGTACTTC. This encodes CASSVARGQETQYF.

In DNA, the CDR3 is TGTGCCAGCAGCTTCACGTCTAACACCGGGGAGCTGTTTTTT. It translates to CASSFTSNTGELFF. The chain links TRBV7-9 to TRBJ2-2; D gene unclear. Per the germline V gene, CDR1 is SEHNR and CDR2 is FQNEAQ (reference sequence). This CDR3 comprises 14 residues. Trimming removed 3 bases from V and 2 bases from J, with 7 bases in between.

The chain carries TRBV28 and TRBJ2-7; 14 bases map to TRBD2. This CDR3 contains 14 residues. Germline loops: CDR1 MDHEN, CDR2 SYDVKM. V gave up 3 bases and J gave up 6 bases; unmatched junction bases: 1. The CDR3 region has the DNA TGTGCCAGCAGTTTTGGGACTAGCGGGAGCGAGCAGTACTTC. Translated: CASSFGTSGSEQYF.

As for this clone: Other DNA sequences in the same sample also yield this CDR3. The chain combines TRBV27 with TRBJ1-2; D remains ambiguous. Germline V gene data show CDR1 as MNHEY and CDR2 as SMNVEV (reference sequence). Trimming shortened V by 3 bases and J by 1 base, and 9 bases separated the two germline ends. This CDR3 region has 14 residues. The CDR3 bases are TGTGCCAGCAGTTTTTCAGGCAGTAACTATGGCTACACCTTC. The encoded protein is CASSFSGSNYGYTF.

DNA for the CDR3: TGCGCCAGCAGCTTGGCGGCAGGGGAGTTCCACGAGCAGTACTTC. Translated, it gives CASSLAAGEFHEQYF. This chain connects TRBV5-1 to TRBJ2-7, with a tentative D call TRBD1 (6 bases). The CDR3 has 15 residues. The V gene's germline CDR1 is SGHRS and CDR2 YFSETQ. V shed 0 bases and J shed 5 bases, with 15 bases lying between them.

The sample holds one count of this clone. The chain is built from TRBV28 and TRBJ2-5; possibly TRBD2 for D (7 bases). With the DNA end fitting TRBJ2-7 better, the J assignment may be wrong. The CDR3 extends over 16 amino acids. Per the germline V gene, CDR1 is MDHEN and CDR2 is SYDVKM. CDR3 DNA: TGTGCCAGCACGCAAGGAATCTCGGGGGGCTTCAACGAGCAGTACTTC. It translates to CASTQGISGGFNEQYF.

A remark on this clone: Other nucleotide sequences in the sample specify the same CDR3. The chain has TRBV20-1 and TRBJ2-3; D gene uncertain. The V end lost 3 bases, the J end lost 6 bases, and 4 bases lay between the germline ends. The CDR3 has 10 amino acids. CDR1 DFQATT and CDR2 SNEGSKA come from the germline V gene (reference sequence). This CDR3 reads CSARADTQYF. As DNA, the CDR3 is TGCAGTGCTAGGGCCGATACGCAGTATTTT.

The chain carries TRBV28 and TRBJ2-6, with TRBD2 as a possible D gene (5 bases). The germline V and J ends were trimmed by 4 bases and 0 bases, with 16 bases remaining between them. The CDR3 totals 18 residues. From germline, CDR1 is MDHEN and CDR2 SYDVKM. CDR3 in DNA: TGTGCCAGCAGTTCCCCCAGCATCCGGGACTCTGGGGCCAACGTCCTGACTTTC. Translated: CASSSPSIRDSGANVLTF.

The V gene is TRBV6-5, the J gene TRBJ2-7; D possibly uses TRBD1 or TRBD2 (5 bases each). Germline V lookup: CDR1 MNHEY, CDR2 SVGAGI. The CDR3 is 15 amino acids. Trimming removed 6 bases at V and 3 bases at J, with 18 bases between. The CDR3 is CASSLLEGPRYEQYF. Here the CDR3 DNA reads TGTGCCAGCAGCCTTCTCGAGGGGCCGCGCTACGAGCAGTACTTC.